The clone carrying this T cell receptor beta chain was detected once. Original processing notes: From reference gene primer amplification, estimates of nucleated cell counts were derived. The method was immunoSEQ multiplex PCR; TCRdb's version includes in-frame clones alone and lacks a portion of them. V and J calls and clone size come straight from that table; D and trimming were deduced from the DNA. The sample carries roughly 130,000 clones, 86% recorded once. This specimen belongs to a study of blood T cell repertoires in COVID-19. Looking at the study overall: The United States, Italy and Spain provided the acute and convalescent COVID-19 samples. T cells, B-cell-depleted T cells, or PBMCs supplied cDNA or gDNA.

This TCR was recovered from a man between 40 and 49 years old with acute or convalescent COVID-19. Sequenced: peripheral blood.

This chain's CDR3 is CASSQDKGVGNEQFF. The DNA of the CDR3 is TGCGCCAGCAGCCAAGATAAGGGAGTGGGCAATGAGCAGTTCTTC. The gene calls are TRBV4-1 and TRBJ2-1; tentative D call: TRBD2 (5 bases). Deletions cut 0 bases from V and 6 bases from J, with 12 bases between. CDR3 length: 15 residues. Germline V gene sequence: CDR1 MGHRA, CDR2 YSYEKL.